Included here is one TCR beta chain sequence, with context. No antigen is known for it. Extraction yielded at least 5 micrograms of total RNA per sample. This sample stems from a study of blood T cells in healthy people across ages. Study-wide background: In model experiments, template switching was able to capture about one barcoded beta molecule for every two T cells that were present.

This CDR3 contains 18 residues. In germline, CDR1 is MNHEY, CDR2 SMNVEV (reference sequence). Study conclusions and caveats: More naive CD4+ cells and higher diversity were found in long-lived than in aged donors.

Sample-barcoded 5' priming and a J-beta primer mix drove a second PCR of about 7 to 11 cycles. The study obtained at least 2.5 million CDR3-containing paired-end reads from every sample. Each CDR3 protein is one row after TCRdb ran MiXCR on the 5' RACE reads. The sample consists of roughly 1.5 million distinct CDR3 sequences, under 55% of them appearing once. Specimen: blood. This clonotype was obtained from a woman aged 18-29 years in good health. The chain is built from TRBV27 and TRBJ2-1, with 10 bases matching TRBD2. The better agreement between TRBJ2-7 and the DNA end casts doubt on the J call. DNA of the CDR3: TGTGCCAGCAGTTTAACGGCTAGCGGGGGTGACTCCTACAATGAGCAGTACTTC. This sequence encodes CASSLTASGGDSYNEQYF.